One sample yielded the 24 T cell receptor beta chains listed below, sequenced in a study of T-cell memory formation after mild COVID-19. Via MiXCR, TCRdb re-called the 5' RACE reads, giving one row per CDR3 protein. The sample records roughly 480,000 distinct CDR3 sequences, more than 20% being singletons. Material: PBMCs or a T cell subset sorted from them (not recorded which). The receptors were gathered from an adult woman who had mild COVID-19 (a few samples of this study predate the infection). Cell type and time point are not known.

This clonotype was observed a handful of times. The V call is TRBV11-2, the J call TRBJ2-1, with D uncertain. V lost 4 bases and J 3 bases, leaving 19 bases between the germline ends. There are 17 residues in the CDR3. From germline, CDR1 is SGHAT and CDR2 FQNNGV. The CDR3 is CASSSLGLRNIYNEQFF. DNA for the CDR3: TGTGCCAGCAGCTCACTCGGCTTGCGGAATATCTACAATGAGCAGTTCTTC.

The rearrangement links TRBV4-3 to TRBJ2-7; no clear D gene. Trimming removed 1 base at V and 0 bases at J, with 10 bases between. Germline assignment: CDR1 LGHNA and CDR2 YSLEER. The CDR3 has 15 amino acids. The CDR3, as DNA: TGCGCCAGCAGCCAAGTTAAGTCAGGCTCCTACGAGCAGTACTTC. Translation: CASSQVKSGSYEQYF.

This clonotype was detected a few times. This rearrangement joins TRBV29-1 to TRBJ2-7; TRBD1 is a possible D gene (6 bases). The CDR3 extends over 13 amino acids. The V end was cut by 6 bases, the J end by 1 base, with 13 bases between. Germline loops: CDR1 SQVTM, CDR2 ANQGSEA. The CDR3 DNA reads TGCAGCGTCTCCAGGACAGATTCCTACGAGCAGTACTTC. Translating gives CSVSRTDSYEQYF.

The V call is TRBV5-5, the J call TRBJ1-1; D remains ambiguous. Per the germline V gene, CDR1 is SGHKS and CDR2 is YYEKEE (reference sequence). This CDR3 spans 15 amino acids. V lost 4 bases and J 5 bases, leaving 18 bases between the germline ends. The CDR3 is CASSIPPLRPTEAFF. In nucleotides, the CDR3 is TGTGCCAGCAGCATACCACCGCTCCGCCCGACTGAAGCTTTCTTT.

This chain links TRBV30 with TRBJ1-1; tentatively, D is TRBD1 (6 bases). Per germline, CDR1 GTSNPN and CDR2 SVGIG (reference sequence). The V gene lost 3 bases and the J gene lost 7 bases, with 21 bases spanning the gap. This CDR3 is 15 amino acids long. CDR3 in DNA: TGTGCCTGGAGGGGGGCGGTTGCCGGCGCGCATGAAGCTTTCTTT. Residues: CAWRGAVAGAHEAFF.

V gene TRBV5-1 combines with J gene TRBJ2-2; possible D gene TRBD1, 5 bases. Between the trimmed V and J ends, which lost 1 base and 2 bases, there was a span of 15 bases. Germline-derived CDR1 and CDR2 are SGHRS and YFSETQ. The CDR3 contains 17 residues. CDR3 sequence reads: CASSLLFVTVNTGELFF. For the CDR3, the DNA is TGCGCCAGCAGCTTGTTGTTTGTGACAGTCAACACCGGGGAGCTGTTTTTT.

The chain links TRBV7-8 to TRBJ2-1; D is unresolved. The CDR3 consists of 13 residues. The germline V and J ends were trimmed by 6 bases and 5 bases, with 11 bases remaining between them. Germline assignment: CDR1 SGHVS and CDR2 FQNEAQ. Written as DNA, the CDR3 is TGTGCCAGCAGTTATGACTGGGACAATGAGCAGTTCTTC. It encodes CASSYDWDNEQFF.

This chain joins TRBV7-3 and TRBJ2-2, with a weak D call TRBD1 (7 bases). The CDR3 is 16 amino acids. Germline assignment: CDR1 SGHTA and CDR2 FQGTGA. The V gene lost 5 bases and the J gene lost 6 bases, with 19 bases spanning the gap. The CDR3 here is CASSPQGGALPGELFF. DNA of the CDR3: TGTGCCAGCAGCCCGCAGGGGGGAGCACTCCCCGGGGAGCTGTTTTTT.

The chain joins TRBV12-3 or TRBV12-4 to TRBJ1-1; TRBD1 aligns across 10 bases. V shed 6 bases, J shed 0 bases, and the junction held 4 bases outside the gene matches. The CDR3 is made up of 15 amino acids. The CDR3 region has the DNA TGTGCCAGCAGGCGACAGGGGGCGGTGAACACTGAAGCTTTCTTT. Its protein is CASRRQGAVNTEAFF.

The rearrangement uses TRBV21-1 and TRBJ2-5; the D call in the table, TRBD2, was not verified against the DNA. TRBV21-1 is given as a pseudogene. This CDR3 is 18 amino acids long. The CDR3 sequence: CASRKPLAGQLFWETQYF. The CDR3 bases are TGTGCCAGCAGGAAACCCCTAGCGGGACAACTATTTTGGGAGACCCAGTACTTC.

This sequence joins TRBV18 and TRBJ1-5; no clear D gene. V was pared by 4 bases and J by 3 bases, with 7 bases between. The germline V gene has CDR1 KGHSH and CDR2 LQKENI. This CDR3 is built from 13 residues. In DNA form, the CDR3 reads TGTGCCAGCTCACGGTCTTACAATCAGCCCCAGCATTTT. Translated, it gives CASSRSYNQPQHF.

This clonotype appeared many times. The CDR3 region has the DNA TGTGCCAGCAGTTACCAGCCCCTTGGCACAGATACGCAGTATTTT. Protein product: CASSYQPLGTDTQYF. This rearrangement joins TRBV6-5 to TRBJ2-3; D is uncertain. This CDR3 spans 15 amino acids. Per germline, CDR1 MNHEY and CDR2 SVGAGI. V dropped 2 bases and J dropped 1 base, with 10 bases sitting between them.

The J gene is TRBJ2-7, the V gene TRBV4-1, with TRBD2 matching over 12 bases. This CDR3 has 15 amino acids. The V gene's germline CDR1 is MGHRA and CDR2 YSYEKL. The V and J ends lost 2 bases and 4 bases, in that order; junction bases with no gene match: 3. CDR3 loop: CASSQPSGGEYEQYF. In DNA, the CDR3 is TGCGCCAGCAGCCAACCTAGCGGGGGGGAATACGAGCAGTACTTC.

As DNA, the CDR3 is TGTGCCAGCAGCTTACGGGACATCTACGAGCAGTACTTC. Protein sequence: CASSLRDIYEQYF. This chain joins TRBV7-8 and TRBJ2-7, with D possibly TRBD1 on 6 matching bases. In germline, CDR1 is SGHVS, CDR2 FQNEAQ. The CDR3 is made up of 13 amino acids. V was clipped by 2 bases and J by 3 bases, with 8 bases between them.

The gene calls are TRBV7-6 and TRBJ2-2, with 11 bases that match TRBD2. The length of the CDR3 is 18 residues. V trimming: 1 base; J trimming: 8 bases; junction bases outside the gene matches: 12. CDR1 and CDR2 (germline): SGHVS, FNYEAQ. Here the CDR3 reads CASSLVRVAGGPTGELFF. Written as DNA, the CDR3 is TGTGCCAGCAGCTTAGTACGAGTAGCGGGAGGGCCTACGGGGGAGCTGTTTTTT. The entire variable domain, with the rest obtained from reference TRBV7-6 and TRBJ2-2, is as follows: GAGVSQSPRYKVTKRGQDVALRCDPISGHVSLYWYRQALGQGPEFLTYFNYEAQQDKSGLPNDRFSAERPEGSISTLTIQRTEQRDSAMYRCASSLVRVAGGPTGELFFGEGSRLTVL.

V usage is TRBV12-3 or TRBV12-4 and J usage is TRBJ2-7, with a weak D call TRBD1 (6 bases). Trimming shortened V by 6 bases and J by 3 bases, and 12 bases separated the two germline ends. The CDR3 is 13 amino acids. Here the CDR3 DNA reads TGTGCCAGCAGCCGGGACAAGTACTACGAGCAGTACTTC. Amino acid sequence: CASSRDKYYEQYF.

This clonotype was detected only a few times. This rearrangement joins TRBV6-2 or TRBV6-3 to TRBJ2-1; 11 positions match TRBD2. Trimming at V came to 4 bases and at J to 8 bases, leaving 13 bases not matched to a gene. Per the germline V gene, CDR1 is MNHEY and CDR2 is SVGEGT. This CDR3 is 17 amino acids long. CDR3 sequence: CASSSTRTSGSPDEQFF. The CDR3 DNA reads TGTGCCAGCAGTTCCACGCGTACTAGCGGGAGTCCAGATGAGCAGTTCTTC.

In its sample, this clonotype was seen a few times. The J gene is TRBJ2-3, the V gene TRBV7-2; D possibly corresponds to TRBD2 (6 bases). Germline CDR1 reads SGHTA; CDR2 reads FQGNSA. With 2 bases removed from V and 1 base from J, the gap between germline ends came to 13 bases. The CDR3 has 16 residues. CDR3 DNA: TGTGCCAGCAGCTTATCTCTGGCTAGCGGCACAGATACGCAGTATTTT. Translated, it gives CASSLSLASGTDTQYF.

This chain links TRBV20-1 with TRBJ2-5, with TRBD2 as a possible D gene (5 bases). The CDR3 totals 17 residues. Per germline, CDR1 DFQATT and CDR2 SNEGSKA (reference sequence). V was cut by 3 bases and J by 4 bases, with 24 bases left in between. CDR3 nucleotides: TGCAGTGCTAGGGTCGAGAGCGGAAGGGCACCGGGAGAGACCCAGTACTTC. The encoded protein is CSARVESGRAPGETQYF.

This clonotype was detected many times. This rearrangement joins TRBV7-2 to TRBJ2-1, with 14 nucleotides matching TRBD2. Germline V gene lookup returns CDR1 SGHTA and CDR2 FQGNSA. J was trimmed by 8 bases and V by 2 bases; bases with no gene match: 11. This CDR3 region has 18 residues. CDR3 coding DNA: TGTGCCAGCAGCTTATTGGGCTGGGGACTAGCGGGAGCCGATGAGCAGTTCTTC. This encodes CASSLLGWGLAGADEQFF.

J is TRBJ2-7 and V is TRBV20-1; weak D call: TRBD2 (5 bases). Trimming removed 2 bases at V and 2 bases at J, with 19 bases between. Germline-derived CDR1 and CDR2 are DFQATT and SNEGSKA (reference sequence). The CDR3 length is 16 residues. CDR3: CSARSPRAETTYEQYF. The CDR3 bases are TGCAGTGCTAGAAGCCCGCGGGCGGAGACCACCTACGAGCAGTACTTC.

The chain uses TRBV4-1 and TRBJ1-1; unclear D gene. V was trimmed by 1 base and J by 3 bases, leaving 15 bases between them. CDR1 and CDR2 (germline): MGHRA, YSYEKL. This CDR3 is built from 16 residues. The CDR3 DNA is TGCGCCAGCAGCCAAGTACAACCCAGGCTTTACACTGAAGCTTTCTTT. Encoded protein: CASSQVQPRLYTEAFF.

This clonotype was seen a handful of times. V and J are TRBV20-1 and TRBJ2-6; a weak D match, TRBD1 (6 bases). Germline lookup yields CDR1 DFQATT and CDR2 SNEGSKA (reference sequence). The length of the CDR3 is 12 residues. Trimming left V 7 bases short and J 4 bases short, with 8 bases between. The CDR3 nucleotides read TGCAGTGGAGACAGGGGGGCCAACGTCCTGACTTTC. This sequence encodes CSGDRGANVLTF.

This chain joins TRBV7-2 and TRBJ2-7; no firm D call. Trimming took off 5 bases at V and 2 bases at J, with 10 bases between the two ends. The CDR3 extends over 13 amino acids. CDR1 and CDR2 (germline): SGHTA, FQGNSA. In DNA, the CDR3 is TGTGCCAGCAGCATGTACGGCCCCTACGAGCAGTACTTC. It encodes CASSMYGPYEQYF.